This T cell receptor beta chain was captured in a study of T cells after yellow fever vaccination. In TCRdb, the 5' RACE reads were re-called with MiXCR into one record per CDR3 protein. The sample contains approximately 600,000 distinct CDR3 sequences, about 12% of which appear only once. This clonotype showed up just a few times. Its antigen is unknown. The V and J ends lost 4 bases and 4 bases, in that order; junction bases with no gene match: 12. This CDR3 contains 16 residues. CDR1 and CDR2 (germline): SQVTM, ANQGSEA. Study findings and constraints: Relatively few clonotypes were ones that appeared in both CD4 and CD8 compartments.

The TCR was taken from a man aged 30 to 45 who received the YFV17D yellow fever vaccine. The rearrangement uses TRBV29-1 and TRBJ2-5, with 10 positions matching TRBD2. This specimen was PBMCs, taken on the day of the yellow fever booster vaccination. CDR3 nucleotides: TGCAGCGTTGGGGGGGCTAGCGGGAGTAGTGGAGAGACCCAGTACTTC. This sequence encodes CSVGGASGSSGETQYF. The full variable domain, in which reference TRBV29-1 and TRBJ2-5 provide the parts outside the CDR3, is SAVISQKPSRDICQRGTSLTIQCQVDSQVTMMFWYRQQPGQSLTLIATANQGSEATYESGFVIDKFPISRPNLTFSTLTVSNMSPEDSSIYLCSVGGASGSSGETQYFGPGTRLLVL.